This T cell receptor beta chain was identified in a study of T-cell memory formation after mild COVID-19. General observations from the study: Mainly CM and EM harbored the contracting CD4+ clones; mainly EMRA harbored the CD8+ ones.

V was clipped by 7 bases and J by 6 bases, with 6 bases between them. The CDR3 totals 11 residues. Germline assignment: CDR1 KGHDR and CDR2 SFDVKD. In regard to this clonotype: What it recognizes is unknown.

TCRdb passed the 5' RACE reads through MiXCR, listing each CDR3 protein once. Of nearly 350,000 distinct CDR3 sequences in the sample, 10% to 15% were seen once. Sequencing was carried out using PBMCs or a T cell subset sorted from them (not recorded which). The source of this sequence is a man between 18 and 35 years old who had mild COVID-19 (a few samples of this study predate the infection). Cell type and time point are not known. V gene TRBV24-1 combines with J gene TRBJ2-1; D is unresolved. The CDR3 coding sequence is TGTGCCACCAGCGGAATCAATGAGCAGTTCTTC. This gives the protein CATSGINEQFF.